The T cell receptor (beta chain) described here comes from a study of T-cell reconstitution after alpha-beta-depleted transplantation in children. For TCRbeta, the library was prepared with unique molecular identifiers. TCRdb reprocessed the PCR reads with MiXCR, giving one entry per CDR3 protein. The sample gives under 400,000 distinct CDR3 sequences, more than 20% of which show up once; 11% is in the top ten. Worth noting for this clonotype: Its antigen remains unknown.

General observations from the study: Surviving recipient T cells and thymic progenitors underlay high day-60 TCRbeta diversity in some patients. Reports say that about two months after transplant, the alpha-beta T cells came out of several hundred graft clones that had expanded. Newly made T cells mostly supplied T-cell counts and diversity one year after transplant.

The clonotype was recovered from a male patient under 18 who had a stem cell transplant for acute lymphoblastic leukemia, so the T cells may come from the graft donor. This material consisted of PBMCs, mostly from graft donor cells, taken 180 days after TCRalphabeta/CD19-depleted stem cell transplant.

The CDR3 DNA is TGTGCCAGCAGCTTAGGAACTACAACTCTCGGGCAGTACTTC. Protein: CASSLGTTTLGQYF. This chain uses TRBV7-2 with TRBJ2-7; D is unresolved. This CDR3 region has 14 residues. CDR1 is SGHTA and CDR2 is FQGNSA in the germline V gene. The ends were cut back, 1 base at V and 9 bases at J, with 16 bases in the middle. The full variable domain, its missing parts supplied by reference TRBV7-2 and TRBJ2-7, is GAGVSQSPSNKVTEKGKDVELRCDPISGHTALYWYRQSLGQGLEFLIYFQGNSAPDKSGLPSDRFSAERTGGSVSTLTIQRTQQEDSAVYLCASSLGTTTLGQYFGPGTRLTVT.